This is a list of T cell receptor beta chains from one sample in a study of human T cells and chemical hapten exposure. TCRdb redid the calling of the RACE reads with MiXCR, one entry per CDR3 protein. The data hold roughly 100,000 distinct CDR3 sequences, with around 9.3% observed a single time. Material: whole blood, obtained in connection with sensitization to the hapten diphenylcyclopropenone (DPC). Source of these receptors: a woman aged 40 to 55 with alopecia areata. Some clones in this sample may be carry-over from other donors' samples. The CDR3 runs from the conserved cysteine through the conserved F or W. Fields, in order: CDR3 DNA, CDR3 protein, J gene, D gene, clone size, V gene. D genes are given only for firm matches. The listing skips clone size in some rows; elsewhere it reads once, few, many or a size class.

cdr3_nt: TGTGCCAGCAGCCCGGACAGGGTTCGGCAGTACTTC; cdr3_aa: CASSPDRVRQYF; j_call: TRBJ2-7; d_call: TRBD1; clone_size: NA; v_call: TRBV7-6
cdr3_nt: TGCAGTGCTAGAGATGGCAGGGGCGGGGATGGCTACACCTTC; cdr3_aa: CSARDGRGGDGYTF; j_call: TRBJ1-2; d_call: NA; clone_size: many; v_call: TRBV20-1
cdr3_nt: TGTGCCAGCAGCTTAGGGGCAGGATCGGGGCTCCTGGACCAAGAGACCCAGTACTTC; cdr3_aa: CASSLGAGSGLLDQETQYF; j_call: TRBJ2-5; d_call: NA; clone_size: many; v_call: TRBV7-9
cdr3_nt: TGTGCCAGCAGTAGACCGGGACAGGGATTATCCGGGGAGCTGTTTTTT; cdr3_aa: CASSRPGQGLSGELFF; j_call: TRBJ2-2; d_call: TRBD1; clone_size: NA; v_call: TRBV6-6
cdr3_nt: TGTGCCAGCAGCTCGAGACAGGGGAACTATGGCTACACCTTC; cdr3_aa: CASSSRQGNYGYTF; j_call: TRBJ1-2; d_call: TRBD1; clone_size: NA; v_call: TRBV7-9
cdr3_nt: TGTGCCAGCAGTTACTCGATAGGGTTTAGCGCCTACAATGAGCAGTTCTTC; cdr3_aa: CASSYSIGFSAYNEQFF; j_call: TRBJ2-1; d_call: NA; clone_size: NA; v_call: TRBV6-2/TRBV6-3
cdr3_nt: TGTGCCAGCAGCTCGCGGATGACAGGGGCCAATGAGCAGTTCTTC; cdr3_aa: CASSSRMTGANEQFF; j_call: TRBJ2-1; d_call: TRBD1; clone_size: many; v_call: TRBV13
cdr3_nt: TGTGCCAGCTCACCAGGGAGTGACTCTGGAAACACCATATATTTT; cdr3_aa: CASSPGSDSGNTIYF; j_call: TRBJ1-3; d_call: NA; clone_size: few; v_call: TRBV27
cdr3_nt: TGTGCCAGCACCTGGGGGGGTGGGCGATCAGCTTTCTTT; cdr3_aa: CASTWGGGRSAFF; j_call: TRBJ1-1; d_call: NA; clone_size: NA; v_call: TRBV7-2
cdr3_nt: TGCAGTGCCGGTCGGGACAGCTATGGCTACACCTTC; cdr3_aa: CSAGRDSYGYTF; j_call: TRBJ1-2; d_call: TRBD1; clone_size: many; v_call: TRBV20-1
cdr3_nt: TGTGCCAGCAGCCCATGGCAGGGAGGGCAAGAGACCCAGTACTTC; cdr3_aa: CASSPWQGGQETQYF; j_call: TRBJ2-5; d_call: TRBD2; clone_size: many; v_call: TRBV7-9
cdr3_nt: TGTGCCAGCAGGACAGCCCCGGCGGGAGGTCAGCCCCAGCATTTT; cdr3_aa: CASRTAPAGGQPQHF; j_call: TRBJ1-5; d_call: NA; clone_size: many; v_call: TRBV19
cdr3_nt: TGTGCCAGCAGTTATCGATCGGTCGAGCAGTACTTC; cdr3_aa: CASSYRSVEQYF; j_call: TRBJ2-7; d_call: NA; clone_size: many; v_call: TRBV6-2/TRBV6-3
cdr3_nt: TGTGCCAGCAGTTTGAGCGGGAGCAAAACCAGCAGCACAGATACGCAGTATTTT; cdr3_aa: CASSLSGSKTSSTDTQYF; j_call: TRBJ2-3; d_call: TRBD2; clone_size: many; v_call: TRBV12-3/TRBV12-4
cdr3_nt: TGTGCCAGCAGTACCGGACAAAGCTACACCTTC; cdr3_aa: CASSTGQSYTF; j_call: TRBJ1-2; d_call: NA; clone_size: many; v_call: TRBV28
cdr3_nt: TGTGCCAGCAGTTACACAGTGTCCGATACGCAGTATTTT; cdr3_aa: CASSYTVSDTQYF; j_call: TRBJ2-3; d_call: NA; clone_size: many; v_call: TRBV6-5
cdr3_nt: TGTGCCAGCGTGAGTAACACTGAAGCTTTCTTT; cdr3_aa: CASVSNTEAFF; j_call: TRBJ1-1; d_call: NA; clone_size: many; v_call: TRBV5-5
cdr3_nt: TGTGCCAGCAGCTGGGACAGAGTGGAGACCCAGTACTTC; cdr3_aa: CASSWDRVETQYF; j_call: TRBJ2-5; d_call: TRBD1; clone_size: NA; v_call: TRBV5-4
cdr3_nt: TGTGCCAGCAGCCCCGGACTAGTCCATGAGCAGTTCTTC; cdr3_aa: CASSPGLVHEQFF; j_call: TRBJ2-1; d_call: TRBD2; clone_size: few; v_call: TRBV7-9
cdr3_nt: TGTGCCAGCAGTTCGGGACAGGTCATAGGGACTGAAGCTTTCTTT; cdr3_aa: CASSSGQVIGTEAFF; j_call: TRBJ1-1; d_call: TRBD1; clone_size: NA; v_call: TRBV28
cdr3_nt: TGTGCCACCAGTGATTTTCGCGGGCCCTCCTACAATGAGCAGTTCTTC; cdr3_aa: CATSDFRGPSYNEQFF; j_call: TRBJ2-1; d_call: NA; clone_size: many; v_call: TRBV24-1
cdr3_nt: TGTGCCAGCAGCTTCGGGGACAGGGTCAACTTTGAGCAGTTCTTC; cdr3_aa: CASSFGDRVNFEQFF; j_call: TRBJ2-1; d_call: TRBD1; clone_size: many; v_call: TRBV7-2
cdr3_nt: TGTGCCAGCAGTTCCGGACAGGGAGGAAGCTACGAGCAGTACTTC; cdr3_aa: CASSSGQGGSYEQYF; j_call: TRBJ2-7; d_call: TRBD1; clone_size: NA; v_call: TRBV6-6
cdr3_nt: TGTGCCACCGCCGGGACGACCGACGAGCAGTACTTC; cdr3_aa: CATAGTTDEQYF; j_call: TRBJ2-7; d_call: NA; clone_size: many; v_call: TRBV24-1
cdr3_nt: TGTGCCATCAGGACCCAGACCGAGTCCAATGAGCAGTTCTTC; cdr3_aa: CAIRTQTESNEQFF; j_call: TRBJ2-1; d_call: NA; clone_size: NA; v_call: TRBV10-3
cdr3_nt: TGCGCCAGCAGCTCATTTCCAGGGAAGCAGTACTTC; cdr3_aa: CASSSFPGKQYF; j_call: TRBJ2-7; d_call: NA; clone_size: NA; v_call: TRBV5-1
cdr3_nt: TGTGCCAGCAGCCAAGGCTCGGATTCACCCCTCCACTTT; cdr3_aa: CASSQGSDSPLHF; j_call: TRBJ1-6; d_call: NA; clone_size: NA; v_call: TRBV3-1
cdr3_nt: TGCGCCAGCAGCTTCCGCGGTAGCGGGATCCCTAACGTGGCCTACAATGAGCAGTTCTTC; cdr3_aa: CASSFRGSGIPNVAYNEQFF; j_call: TRBJ2-1; d_call: TRBD2; clone_size: few; v_call: TRBV5-1
cdr3_nt: TGTGCCAGCACCATGACGTGGCGGCCTAATCCGGCCCCGAGCTCCTACGAGCAGTACTTC; cdr3_aa: CASTMTWRPNPAPSSYEQYF; j_call: TRBJ2-7; d_call: NA; clone_size: many; v_call: TRBV12-3/TRBV12-4
cdr3_nt: TGCGCCAGCAGCACGGGACAGGGCAACCCAGATACGCAGTATTTT; cdr3_aa: CASSTGQGNPDTQYF; j_call: TRBJ2-3; d_call: TRBD1; clone_size: many; v_call: TRBV5-1
cdr3_nt: TGCAGCGTCGGCCGGGTTACTAGCACAGATACGCAGTATTTT; cdr3_aa: CSVGRVTSTDTQYF; j_call: TRBJ2-3; d_call: NA; clone_size: many; v_call: TRBV29-1
cdr3_nt: TGTGCCAGCAGTTTATCGCGGGAGGGTAGTAGGCAGTACTTC; cdr3_aa: CASSLSREGSRQYF; j_call: TRBJ2-7; d_call: TRBD2; clone_size: NA; v_call: TRBV27
cdr3_nt: TGCAGTGCTAGAGATGTGGACACAGGGAGAGGAGATCAGCCCCAGCATTTT; cdr3_aa: CSARDVDTGRGDQPQHF; j_call: TRBJ1-5; d_call: NA; clone_size: once; v_call: TRBV20-1
cdr3_nt: TGTGCCATCAGTACGGACTTCAGCTTCGGCTACACCTTC; cdr3_aa: CAISTDFSFGYTF; j_call: TRBJ1-2; d_call: NA; clone_size: few; v_call: TRBV10-3
cdr3_nt: TGTGCCAGCTCACCACCGAGCGGGGGCGCCTCCGAGCAGTACTTC; cdr3_aa: CASSPPSGGASEQYF; j_call: TRBJ2-7; d_call: TRBD2; clone_size: NA; v_call: TRBV18
cdr3_nt: TGTGCCAGCTCACCACCATCAAGGTTGGACGAGCAGTACTTC; cdr3_aa: CASSPPSRLDEQYF; j_call: TRBJ2-7; d_call: NA; clone_size: NA; v_call: TRBV18
cdr3_nt: TGCAGCGCCGAGGGCAGATCCACAGATACGCAGTATTTT; cdr3_aa: CSAEGRSTDTQYF; j_call: TRBJ2-3; d_call: NA; clone_size: NA; v_call: TRBV29-1
cdr3_nt: TGTGCCAGCAGTTACCAGCGGGTATCCTTTTACGAGCAGTACTTC; cdr3_aa: CASSYQRVSFYEQYF; j_call: TRBJ2-7; d_call: NA; clone_size: many; v_call: TRBV6-5
cdr3_nt: TGTGCCTGGAGTAAGAACCAAGAGACCCAGTACTTC; cdr3_aa: CAWSKNQETQYF; j_call: TRBJ2-5; d_call: NA; clone_size: many; v_call: TRBV30
cdr3_nt: TGTGCCAGCAGAGGACAGGGGAGGAAAGAAAAACTGTTTTTT; cdr3_aa: CASRGQGRKEKLFF; j_call: TRBJ1-4; d_call: TRBD1; clone_size: few; v_call: TRBV28
cdr3_nt: TGCGCCAGCAGCCAAGGTTTGGTGAATGAGCAGTTCTTC; cdr3_aa: CASSQGLVNEQFF; j_call: TRBJ2-1; d_call: NA; clone_size: few; v_call: TRBV4-3
cdr3_nt: TGTGCCAGCAGCTTACTAGAAAACGAGCAGTACTTC; cdr3_aa: CASSLLENEQYF; j_call: TRBJ2-7; d_call: NA; clone_size: few; v_call: TRBV5-4